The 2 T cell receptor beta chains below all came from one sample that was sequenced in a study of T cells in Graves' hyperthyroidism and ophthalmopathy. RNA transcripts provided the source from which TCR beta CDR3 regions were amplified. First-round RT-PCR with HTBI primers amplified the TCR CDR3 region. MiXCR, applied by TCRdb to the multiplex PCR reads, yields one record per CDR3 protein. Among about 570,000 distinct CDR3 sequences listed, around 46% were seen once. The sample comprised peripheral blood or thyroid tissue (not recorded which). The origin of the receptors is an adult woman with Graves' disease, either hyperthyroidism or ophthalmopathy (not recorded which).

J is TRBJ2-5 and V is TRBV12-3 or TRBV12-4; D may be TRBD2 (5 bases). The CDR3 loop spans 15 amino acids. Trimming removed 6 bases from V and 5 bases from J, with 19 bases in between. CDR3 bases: TGTGCCAGCAGCCCTGTGAGGGCTCACGAGGAGACCCAGTACTTC. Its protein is CASSPVRAHEETQYF.

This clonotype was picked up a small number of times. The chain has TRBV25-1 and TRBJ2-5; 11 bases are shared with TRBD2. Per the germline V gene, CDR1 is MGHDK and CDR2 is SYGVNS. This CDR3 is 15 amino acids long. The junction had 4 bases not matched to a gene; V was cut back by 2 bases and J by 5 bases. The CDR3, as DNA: TGTGCCAGCAGTGAAGGGACTAGCGGTGGGGAGACCCAGTACTTC. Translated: CASSEGTSGGETQYF.